A single sample gave rise to the 11 T cell receptor beta chains below, sequenced in a study of T cell responses to AZD1222 COVID-19 vaccine. The table came from immunoSEQ multiplex PCR; TCRdb's copy has only in-frame clones and leaves some out. The profile shows more than 90,000 clones, around nine tenths of them singletons. This specimen was peripheral blood, taken 28 days after the second AZD1222 dose. These receptors originate from an adult who received the AZD1222 COVID-19 vaccine.

The gene calls are TRBV30 and TRBJ1-5; possibly TRBD1 for D (6 bases). The CDR3 covers 15 residues. From germline, CDR1 is GTSNPN and CDR2 SVGIG (reference sequence). V lost 4 bases to trimming and J lost 3 bases, with 16 bases between them. The CDR3: CAWTLEQGPNQPQHF. The CDR3 nucleotides read TGTGCCTGGACCCTTGAACAGGGACCCAATCAGCCCCAGCATTTT.

This clone was picked up one time. The rearrangement joins TRBV6-5 to TRBJ1-1; D may be TRBD1 (5 bases). V was cut by 5 bases and J by 6 bases, with 19 bases left in between. Germline V gene lookup returns CDR1 MNHEY and CDR2 SVGAGI. CDR3 length: 15 residues. The CDR3 coding sequence is TGTGCCAGCAGTCCCGGGGCGCCCATTCAGGCTGAAGCTTTCTTT. Protein: CASSPGAPIQAEAFF.

The chain has TRBV19 and TRBJ1-3; TRBD1 matches 7 bases. The CDR3 length is 15 residues. Germline lookup yields CDR1 LNHDA and CDR2 SQIVND (reference sequence). J lost 2 bases, V lost 5 bases, and 6 bases had no gene match. CDR3 coding DNA: TGTGCCAGTAGTCCACATCAGGGGGCTGGAAACACCATATATTTT. Translating gives CASSPHQGAGNTIYF.

V usage is TRBV6-1 and J usage is TRBJ1-4; a weak D match, TRBD1 (5 bases). V lost 2 bases and J lost 10, with 14 bases in between. Looked up from germline, CDR1 is MNHNS and CDR2 is SASEGT. This CDR3 comprises 14 residues. The CDR3 loop reads CASSEKGTVRKLFF. The CDR3 DNA is TGTGCCAGCAGTGAAAAGGGGACGGTTAGAAAACTGTTTTTT.

The J gene is TRBJ1-1, the V gene TRBV3-1 (or the pseudogene TRBV3-2); D call uncertain. The CDR3 consists of 13 residues. From germline, CDR1 is LGHDT and CDR2 YNNKEL (reference sequence). Trimming shortened V by 1 base and J by 7 bases, and 10 bases separated the two germline ends. The DNA of the CDR3 is TGTGCCAGCAGCCAAGTCCTCACCGATGAAGCTTTCTTT. Encoded protein: CASSQVLTDEAFF.

The J gene is TRBJ1-2, the V gene TRBV28, with TRBD1 as a possible D gene (5 bases). The CDR3 has 12 amino acids. V was pared by 4 bases and J by 4 bases, with 7 bases between. Germline V CDR1 and CDR2: MDHEN, SYDVKM. CDR3 nucleotides: TGTGCCAGCAGTTCGACAGTCTATGGCTACACCTTC. It specifies CASSSTVYGYTF.

This clone was counted only a few times. This rearrangement joins TRBV24-1 to TRBJ2-1; D gene ambiguous. Germline assignment: CDR1 KGHDR and CDR2 SFDVKD. Trimming stripped 1 base from V and 4 bases from J, with 13 bases between. CDR3 length: 16 residues. Written as DNA, the CDR3 is TGTGCCACCAGTGATTTAGACGCGAGACAATACAATGAGCAGTTCTTC. Protein product: CATSDLDARQYNEQFF.

The V call is TRBV10-1, the J call TRBJ2-4, with TRBD2 matching over 9 bases. The CDR3 extends over 17 amino acids. Per the germline V gene, CDR1 is WNHNN and CDR2 is SYGVQD (reference sequence). The V and J ends lost 6 bases and 5 bases, in that order; junction bases with no gene match: 14. This CDR3 reads CASSAVTSGSGQNIQYF. CDR3 nucleotides: TGCGCCAGCAGCGCCGTGACTAGCGGATCGGGGCAAAACATTCAGTACTTC.

This chain links TRBV6-2 or TRBV6-3 with TRBJ1-1; 7 bases are shared with TRBD1. The CDR3 is 13 residues long. Germline CDR1 and CDR2: MNHEY and SVGEGT. V gave up 6 bases and J gave up 4 bases; unmatched junction bases: 5. DNA for the CDR3: TGTGCCAGCAGCCGACAGGGAGGCACTGAAGCTTTCTTT. Translated, it gives CASSRQGGTEAFF.

This clone was recorded once. The CDR3, as DNA: TGTGCCAGCAAAGGCGGGAGTTCTTACAATGAGCAGTTCTTC. It specifies CASKGGSSYNEQFF. This chain links TRBV11-3 with TRBJ2-1, with 7 bases lining up with TRBD2. The J segment lost 4 bases and the V segment lost 7 bases, leaving 7 bases of the junction unmatched. Germline V gene data show CDR1 as SGHNT and CDR2 as YENEEA. This CDR3 is 14 amino acids long.

The chain recombines TRBV3-1 (or the pseudogene TRBV3-2) with TRBJ2-7; no definite D call. The CDR3 length is 13 residues. The V end was cut by 3 bases, the J end by 9 bases, with 15 bases between. Germline-derived CDR1 and CDR2 are LGHDT and YNNKEL (reference sequence). CDR3 loop: CASSHEPISAQYF. The CDR3, as DNA: TGTGCCAGCAGCCATGAACCCATTTCCGCGCAGTACTTC.